This passage covers 20 T cell receptor beta chains from one sample sequenced in a study of T-cell reconstitution after alpha-beta-depleted transplantation in children. Unique molecular identifiers were used in preparing the TCRbeta library. TCRdb re-analysed the PCR reads in MiXCR, keeping a single row per CDR3 protein. The sample yields fewer than 550,000 distinct CDR3 sequences, roughly 10% seen once. This material consisted of PBMCs, mostly from graft donor cells, taken 180 days after TCRalphabeta/CD19-depleted stem cell transplant. The source is a female patient between 2 and 10 years old who had a stem cell transplant for aplastic anemia, so the T cells may come from the graft donor.

This clonotype was seen only a few times. The V gene is TRBV28, the J gene TRBJ2-2; 8 bases are shared with TRBD1. The CDR3 contains 18 residues. The germline V gene encodes CDR1 MDHEN and CDR2 SYDVKM. V trimming: 3 bases; J trimming: 2 bases; junction bases outside the gene matches: 11. This CDR3 is CASSFAAGGASNTGELFF. The CDR3 DNA reads TGTGCCAGCAGTTTTGCGGCAGGGGGCGCAAGTAACACCGGGGAGCTGTTTTTT.

With respect to this clonotype: At one end the junction does not follow the germline gene, possibly because of a read error. The rearrangement joins TRBV28 to TRBJ2-6, with a tentative D call TRBD2 (6 bases). CDR3 length: 14 amino acids. Germline CDR1 MDHEN, CDR2 SYDVKM. CDR3 amino acids: CASSPPGGANGLTF. DNA for the CDR3: TGTGCCAGCAGTCCCCCCGGCGGGGCCAACGGCCTGACTTTC.

This clonotype showed up many times. The rearrangement uses TRBV20-1 and TRBJ2-7; 10 nucleotides agree with TRBD1. Germline assignment: CDR1 DFQATT and CDR2 SNEGSKA (reference sequence). The V gene end was trimmed by 4 bases and the J gene end by 4 bases; junction bases not matched to a gene: 7. This CDR3 spans 14 amino acids. CDR3: CSANVDRGLYEQYF. The DNA for the CDR3 is TGCAGTGCTAACGTGGACAGGGGGTTGTACGAGCAGTACTTC.

The rearrangement uses TRBV15 and TRBJ2-7; no clear D gene. CDR1 is LNHNV and CDR2 is YYDKDF in the germline V gene (reference sequence). The V end lost 3 bases, the J end lost 4 bases, and 13 bases lay between the germline ends. The CDR3 contains 14 residues. CDR3 loop: CATSRDDIPYEQYV. The CDR3 coding sequence is TGTGCCACCAGCAGGGACGACATACCTTACGAGCAGTACGTC.

This clonotype was observed at least ten times. V usage is TRBV2 and J usage is TRBJ1-3; D uncertain. The germline V and J ends were trimmed by 8 bases and 0 bases, with 5 bases remaining between them. There are 12 residues in the CDR3. CDR1 and CDR2 (germline): SNHLY, FYNNEI. This chain's CDR3 is CASALSGNTIYF. The CDR3 region has the DNA TGTGCCAGCGCGCTCTCTGGAAACACCATATATTTT.

This clonotype appeared a few times. This rearrangement joins TRBV15 to TRBJ1-5, with D unresolved. Germline lookup yields CDR1 LNHNV and CDR2 YYDKDF (reference sequence). V was shortened by 5 bases and J by 4 bases, with 12 bases between the two germline ends. There are 14 residues in the CDR3. The CDR3 spells CATSGASPNQPQHF. Here the CDR3 DNA reads TGTGCCACCAGCGGCGCCTCTCCGAATCAGCCCCAGCATTTT.

This clonotype has just a few counts. The chain combines TRBV7-3 with TRBJ2-1; D gene unclear. V was trimmed by 2 bases and J by 0 bases, leaving 11 bases between them. The length of the CDR3 is 16 residues. The V gene's germline CDR1 is SGHTA and CDR2 FQGTGA. CDR3 nucleotides: TGTGCCAGCAGCTTAGGTCCTGTAAGCTCCTACAATGAGCAGTTCTTC. Translation: CASSLGPVSSYNEQFF.

The table lists this clonotype with a count of one. The chain has TRBV7-9 and TRBJ2-5, with 7 bases that match TRBD2. Germline V lookup: CDR1 SEHNR, CDR2 FQNEAQ (reference sequence). Trimming at V came to 5 bases and at J to 2 bases, leaving 8 bases not matched to a gene. The CDR3 extends over 15 amino acids. The CDR3 nucleotides read TGTGCCAGCAGCGAAAGCGGGGCAGGTCAAGAGACCCAGTACTTC. Translation: CASSESGAGQETQYF.

J is TRBJ2-2 and V is TRBV28; 8 nucleotides match TRBD1. CDR3 length equals 15 residues. Germline assignment: CDR1 MDHEN and CDR2 SYDVKM. Unmatched junction bases numbered 6, after V lost 6 bases and J lost 3 bases. The CDR3 loop reads CASRITGGYTGELFF. CDR3 DNA sequence: TGTGCCAGCAGAATAACAGGGGGTTACACCGGGGAGCTGTTTTTT.

This clonotype was seen a few times. The rearrangement links TRBV29-1 to TRBJ2-5, with 10 positions matching TRBD1. The germline V gene encodes CDR1 SQVTM and CDR2 ANQGSEA. The CDR3 runs to 17 residues. V lost 3 bases and J lost 2; bases outside the gene matches: 12. The CDR3 coding sequence is TGCAGCGTTGAGGGGACAGGGGCTATAGGGCCTCAAGAGACCCAGTACTTC. It codes for CSVEGTGAIGPQETQYF.

The chain employs TRBV9 and TRBJ1-2, with TRBD1 matching over 7 bases. The ends lost 4 bases at V and 4 bases at J; junction bases unmatched: 4. This CDR3 is 13 amino acids long. The germline V gene has CDR1 SGDLS and CDR2 YYNGEE. The DNA of the CDR3 is TGTGCCAGCAGCTCGGGACAGATCTATGGCTACACCTTC. It translates to CASSSGQIYGYTF.

The chain employs TRBV7-2 and TRBJ1-2; 9 bases align to TRBD1. V gave up 0 bases and J gave up 3 bases; unmatched junction bases: 2. Germline values: CDR1 SGHTA, CDR2 FQGNSA. This CDR3 comprises 15 residues. CDR3 residues: CASSLAGDRDYGYTF. The CDR3 DNA follows: TGTGCCAGCAGCTTAGCGGGGGACAGGGACTATGGCTACACCTTC.

This chain connects TRBV19 to TRBJ2-5; TRBD1 is a possible D gene (6 bases). The CDR3 extends over 16 amino acids. The V gene lost 6 bases and the J gene lost 1 base, with 18 bases spanning the gap. Looked up from germline, CDR1 is LNHDA and CDR2 is SQIVND (reference sequence). The CDR3 loop is CASSSEGEPSQETQYF. The DNA for the CDR3 is TGTGCCAGTAGCTCCGAGGGGGAGCCGTCCCAAGAGACCCAGTACTTC.

The chain links TRBV20-1 to TRBJ1-5; maybe TRBD1 (5 bases). The germline V gene encodes CDR1 DFQATT and CDR2 SNEGSKA (reference sequence). V was clipped by 6 bases and J by 3 bases, with 12 bases between them. The CDR3 loop spans 13 amino acids. The CDR3 bases are TGCAGTGCCAAAACAGGTTACAATCAGCCCCAGCATTTT. Residues: CSAKTGYNQPQHF.

The rearrangement uses TRBV7-8 and TRBJ2-7; tentative D call: TRBD2 (5 bases). The CDR3 consists of 15 residues. V lost 6 bases and J lost 3, with 18 bases in between. CDR1 and CDR2 (germline): SGHVS, FQNEAQ. CDR3 in amino acids: CASSFSDGDLYEQYV. CDR3 sequence (DNA): TGTGCCAGCAGTTTTTCGGACGGGGATCTCTACGAGCAGTACGTC.

This clonotype was observed a handful of times. This chain uses TRBV19 with TRBJ1-2, with TRBD1 as a possible D gene (6 bases). This CDR3 spans 17 amino acids. V lost 4 bases to trimming and J lost 5 bases, with 23 bases between them. Per the germline V gene, CDR1 is LNHDA and CDR2 is SQIVND (reference sequence). CDR3: CASSTTRTATVGYGYTF. CDR3 coding DNA: TGTGCCAGTAGTACTACAAGGACAGCGACCGTGGGGTATGGCTACACCTTC.

CDR3 nucleotide sequence: TGTGCCAGCAGCGAAGGACAGGGTGCTCAGCCCCAGCATTTT. Its protein is CASSEGQGAQPQHF. The V call is TRBV5-6, the J call TRBJ1-5, with TRBD1 matching over 8 bases. V gave up 4 bases and J gave up 6 bases; unmatched junction bases: 6. This CDR3 region has 14 residues. Germline V CDR1 and CDR2: SGHDT, YYEEEE.

The V call is TRBV5-5, the J call TRBJ1-6; D unresolved. The CDR3 is made up of 15 amino acids. Germline assignment: CDR1 SGHKS and CDR2 YYEKEE (reference sequence). V lost 1 base, J lost 0 bases, and 5 bases lay in between. The CDR3 reads CASSLYNSYNSPLHF. The CDR3 bases are TGTGCCAGCAGCTTGTACAACTCCTATAATTCACCCCTCCACTTT.

This clonotype showed up many times. The chain combines TRBV12-3 or TRBV12-4 with TRBJ2-1; tentatively, D is TRBD1 (5 bases). Trimming took 4 bases from V and 4 from J, leaving 20 bases between them. CDR3 length equals 17 residues. The CDR3, as DNA: TGTGCCAGCAGTTCTCTCCAGGGCCGGGCTAGTTACAATGAGCAGTTCTTC. This codes for CASSSLQGRASYNEQFF.

This clonotype was seen a handful of times. The chain couples TRBV5-1 to TRBJ1-3, with D uncertain. CDR3 length: 16 amino acids. Trimming pared 0 bases from V and 2 bases from J, leaving 12 bases between. From germline, CDR1 is SGHRS and CDR2 YFSETQ. DNA for the CDR3: TGCGCCAGCAGCTTGGAAGGAGTCTTAACTGGAAACACCATATATTTT. Its translation is CASSLEGVLTGNTIYF.